Presented here are 18 T cell receptor beta chains from one specimen sequenced in a study of cytomegalovirus exposure and HLA in healthy donors (dated by TCRdb to the late 2010s). The library relied on the immunoSEQ multiplex PCR assay. The multiplex PCR relied on a mix of 60 forward primers for TCR Vbeta segments and 13 reverse primers for TCR Jbeta segments. TCRdb's version of the immuneACCESS table is confined to in-frame rearrangements and falls short of the full clone set. An unresolved V gene accounts for under half of the shortfall where checked; the remainder is of unknown origin. The sample records around 300,000 clones, roughly four fifths of which are singletons. 1.5% to 2.5% of the sample is taken by the ten largest. The sample comprised PBMCs. These receptors were taken from a woman in her forties in good health and CMV-seropositive.

The V and J genes are TRBV27 and TRBJ2-7; TRBD2 might be the D (6 bases). Germline CDR1 MNHEY, CDR2 SMNVEV (reference sequence). CDR3 length equals 14 residues. Trimming shortened V by 1 base and J by 4 bases, and 11 bases separated the two germline ends. The CDR3: CASSLLGRDYEQYF. The CDR3 DNA reads as TGTGCCAGCAGTTTATTAGGGCGGGATTACGAGCAGTACTTC.

The rearrangement links TRBV7-6 to TRBJ2-1; TRBD2 aligns across 11 bases. V gave up 0 bases and J gave up 7 bases; unmatched junction bases: 2. This CDR3 contains 15 residues. Germline assignment: CDR1 SGHVS and CDR2 FNYEAQ. The DNA of the CDR3 is TGTGCCAGCAGCTTAGCTACTAGCGGGAGTAATGAGCAGTTCTTC. This codes for CASSLATSGSNEQFF.

The chain uses TRBV19 and TRBJ2-7, with 7 bases aligning to TRBD2. The length of the CDR3 is 17 residues. V was pared by 6 bases and J by 2 bases, with 16 bases of the junction left unmatched. The germline V gene has CDR1 LNHDA and CDR2 SQIVND (reference sequence). DNA for the CDR3: TGTGCCAGTAGAAAGAGCGCTGGGGCGGGGGATACCTACGAGCAGTACTTC. This translates into CASRKSAGAGDTYEQYF. Using reference TRBV19 and TRBJ2-7 for the parts outside the CDR3, the full variable domain is DGGITQSPKYLFRKEGQNVTLSCEQNLNHDAMYWYRQDPGQGLRLIYYSQIVNDFQKGDIAEGYSVSREKKESFPLTVTSAQKNPTAFYLCASRKSAGAGDTYEQYFGPGTRLTVT.

The chain is built from TRBV7-6 and TRBJ2-7, with 8 nucleotides matching TRBD2. The CDR3 contains 14 residues. Germline trimming cut 3 bases from V and 0 bases from J; bases unmatched to any gene: 1. Germline V gene lookup returns CDR1 SGHVS and CDR2 FNYEAQ. CDR3 nucleotide sequence: TGTGCCAGCAGCTTCGGGACTAGCTCCTACGAGCAGTACTTC. Translating gives CASSFGTSSYEQYF.

This clone showed up just once. The chain uses TRBV19 and TRBJ1-2, with TRBD1 matching 12 bases. Per germline, CDR1 LNHDA and CDR2 SQIVND (reference sequence). This CDR3 contains 15 residues. Trimming took 7 bases from V and 3 from J; bases not matched to a gene: 6. The CDR3 coding sequence is TGTGCCAGTACCATCGGGACAGGGGGCGACTATGGCTACACCTTC. Its translation: CASTIGTGGDYGYTF.

The rearrangement links TRBV28 to TRBJ2-7; TRBD1 is a possible D gene (6 bases). This CDR3 is built from 15 residues. Germline V gene sequence: CDR1 MDHEN, CDR2 SYDVKM. The V gene lost 4 bases and the J gene lost 2 bases, with 15 bases spanning the gap. The CDR3 reads CASSSDLQGTYEQYF. CDR3 coding DNA: TGTGCCAGCAGTTCAGACTTACAGGGAACCTACGAGCAGTACTTC.

The chain employs TRBV27 and TRBJ2-1; 10 nucleotides align to TRBD2. Looked up from germline, CDR1 is MNHEY and CDR2 is SMNVEV (reference sequence). The CDR3 is 17 residues long. J was trimmed by 1 base and V by 3 bases; bases with no gene match: 6. The CDR3 DNA is TGTGCCAGCAGTTTCGTCCTAGCGGGGGATTCCTACAATGAGCAGTTCTTC. Translation: CASSFVLAGDSYNEQFF.

The chain couples TRBV2 to TRBJ2-2; D remains ambiguous. CDR1 and CDR2 (germline): SNHLY, FYNNEI. CDR3 length: 15 residues. V lost 1 base and J lost 1, with 7 bases in between. The CDR3 is CASSEVVRNTGELFF. CDR3 DNA sequence: TGTGCCAGCAGTGAAGTTGTGAGGAACACCGGGGAGCTGTTTTTT. The full variable domain, in which reference TRBV2 and TRBJ2-2 provide the parts outside the CDR3, is EPEVTQTPSHQVTQMGQEVILRCVPISNHLYFYWYRQILGQKVEFLVSFYNNEISEKSEIFDDQFSVERPDGSNFTLKIRSTKLEDSAMYFCASSEVVRNTGELFFGEGSRLTVL.

The CDR3 coding sequence is TGTGCCTGGAAGCGGGAGGACGGGAGCTCCTACGAGCAGTACTTC. Protein product: CAWKREDGSSYEQYF. This chain uses TRBV30 with TRBJ2-7, with 9 bases matching TRBD2. This CDR3 contains 15 residues. V was clipped by 4 bases and J by 0 bases; unmatched bases: 7. CDR1 is GTSNPN and CDR2 is SVGIG in the germline V gene (reference sequence).

Comment on this clone: At one end the junction does not follow the germline gene, possibly because of a read error. V gene TRBV19 combines with J gene TRBJ2-1; 8 bases map to TRBD2. Germline-derived CDR1 and CDR2 are LNHDA and SQIVND (reference sequence). This CDR3 is built from 13 residues. DNA for the CDR3: TGTGCCAGTAGTGCCAGTCCGGGACTAGAGCTGCTCTTC. Encoded protein: CASSASPGLELLF. The complete variable domain, with remaining parts taken from reference TRBV19 and TRBJ2-1, reads DGGITQSPKYLFRKEGQNVTLSCEQNLNHDAMYWYRQDPGQGLRLIYYSQIVNDFQKGDIAEGYSVSREKKESFPLTVTSAQKNPTAFYLCASSASPGLELLFGPGTRLTVL.

The rearrangement joins TRBV30 to TRBJ1-1; D is ambiguous. CDR3 size: 14 residues. The ends were cut back, 7 bases at V and 1 base at J, with 16 bases in the middle. Germline lookup yields CDR1 GTSNPN and CDR2 SVGIG (reference sequence). CDR3 loop: CASQRAPWNTEAFF. For the CDR3, the DNA is TGTGCCTCGCAGAGGGCCCCCTGGAACACTGAAGCTTTCTTT.

The CDR3 sequence is CASSLAGWSTDTQYF. The CDR3, as DNA: TGTGCCAGCAGTTTAGCGGGTTGGAGCACAGATACGCAGTATTTT. The chain joins TRBV2 to TRBJ2-3; 7 bases line up with TRBD2. CDR1 is SNHLY, CDR2 FYNNEI, per germline. V lost 5 bases to trimming and J lost 0 bases; unmatched junction nucleotides: 5. The CDR3 is made up of 15 amino acids.

The chain couples TRBV15 to TRBJ2-5; possible D gene TRBD2, 6 bases. Per germline, CDR1 LNHNV and CDR2 YYDKDF (reference sequence). Trimming took 0 bases from V and 6 from J, leaving 14 bases between them. This CDR3 has 15 residues. CDR3: CATSRDGTSSQTQYF. The CDR3 nucleotides read TGTGCCACCAGCAGAGATGGTACTAGCAGCCAGACCCAGTACTTC.

The chain links TRBV19 to TRBJ1-1; D may be TRBD1 (5 bases). Germline-derived CDR1 and CDR2 are LNHDA and SQIVND (reference sequence). The CDR3 covers 13 residues. Deletions cut 1 base from V and 4 bases from J, with 7 bases between. CDR3 DNA: TGTGCCAGTAGTATAGGACAGTTCACTGAAGCTTTCTTT. Translation gives CASSIGQFTEAFF. The entire variable domain, with the rest obtained from reference TRBV19 and TRBJ1-1, is as follows: DGGITQSPKYLFRKEGQNVTLSCEQNLNHDAMYWYRQDPGQGLRLIYYSQIVNDFQKGDIAEGYSVSREKKESFPLTVTSAQKNPTAFYLCASSIGQFTEAFFGQGTRLTVV.

The gene calls are TRBV27 and TRBJ1-5, with 8 bases lining up with TRBD1. V lost 6 bases and J lost 4; bases outside the gene matches: 5. CDR1 and CDR2 from the germline V gene are MNHEY and SMNVEV (reference sequence). There are 14 residues in the CDR3. CDR3 sequence: CASRGTGLNQPQHF. CDR3 nucleotide sequence: TGTGCCAGCAGGGGGACAGGACTAAATCAGCCCCAGCATTTT.

This clone was seen once. The V gene is TRBV28, the J gene TRBJ1-6, with D possibly TRBD1 on 6 matching bases. Deletions cut 2 bases from V and 9 bases from J, with 8 bases between. Germline loops: CDR1 MDHEN, CDR2 SYDVKM. This CDR3 comprises 13 residues. Here the CDR3 DNA reads TGTGCCAGCAGTTTAAGGGGGGGTTCACCCCTCCACTTT. It specifies CASSLRGGSPLHF.

The chain couples TRBV7-8 to TRBJ2-1; TRBD2 matches 11 bases. V dropped 1 base and J dropped 5; count of bases not matched to a gene: 4. This CDR3 contains 16 residues. Germline CDR1 reads SGHVS; CDR2 reads FQNEAQ. The chain's CDR3 is CASSLVPGLADNEQFF. The CDR3 bases are TGTGCCAGCAGCTTAGTGCCGGGACTAGCGGACAATGAGCAGTTCTTC. The full variable domain, its missing parts supplied by reference TRBV7-8 and TRBJ2-1, is GAGVSQSPRYKVAKRGQDVALRCDPISGHVSLFWYQQALGQGPEFLTYFQNEAQLDKSGLPSDRFFAERPEGSVSTLKIQRTQQEDSAVYLCASSLVPGLADNEQFFGPGTRLTVL.

This chain uses TRBV6-1 with TRBJ1-5; 10 positions match TRBD1. CDR1 is MNHNS, CDR2 SASEGT, per germline. The CDR3 has 14 residues. V trimming: 4 bases; J trimming: 8 bases; junction bases outside the gene matches: 5. For the CDR3, the DNA is TGTGCCAGCAGTGGACAGGGGGCCTGGGAGCCCCAGCATTTT. It is translated as CASSGQGAWEPQHF.